This T cell receptor (beta chain) was profiled in a study of blood T cell repertoires in COVID-19. CDR3 length equals 12 residues. V was pared by 6 bases and J by 8 bases, with 13 bases between. Germline V lookup: CDR1 SGHTA, CDR2 FQGNSA. Only in-frame clones appear in the TCRdb table, and some are missing; sequencing was by immunoSEQ multiplex PCR. Of about 190,000 clones listed, around 88% are singletons. The sequencing sample was made of PBMCs or T cells enriched from blood (not recorded which). The rearrangement uses TRBV7-2 and TRBJ1-1; TRBD1 is a possible D gene (5 bases). The clonotype comes from a man aged 35 to 55 with acute COVID-19. Here the CDR3 DNA reads TGTGCCAGCAGTTTAACAGGCCCCGAAGCTTTCTTT. This sequence encodes CASSLTGPEAFF.